This TCR beta chain was sequenced during a study of identical twins. Study observations and caveats: Where beta out-of-frame sequences were concerned, excess twin sharing was weaker. There were fewer insertions in abundant cord blood beta clonotypes, but memory repertoires showed no such pattern.

The CDR3 covers 16 residues. V was clipped by 1 base and J by 2 bases, with 11 bases between them. CDR1 KGHSY and CDR2 FQNENV come from the germline V gene. On this clonotype: The antigen is undetermined.

Template switching added a universal primer site; cDNA carried unique molecular identifiers. From the 5' RACE reads, TCRdb called clonotypes with MiXCR, one entry per CDR3 protein. The sample contains 450,000 or so distinct CDR3 sequences, over 12% of which appear only once. This sample also appeared in a second study, on yellow fever vaccine responses in identical twins.

This receptor was taken from a woman between 18 and 29 years old in good health. This chain uses TRBV16 with TRBJ2-2; tentative D call: TRBD2 (6 bases). The specimen sequenced was CD4+ T cells sorted from blood. CDR3 region: CASSQLLLANTGELFF. CDR3 bases: TGTGCCAGCAGCCAATTGCTACTAGCAAACACCGGGGAGCTGTTTTTT.